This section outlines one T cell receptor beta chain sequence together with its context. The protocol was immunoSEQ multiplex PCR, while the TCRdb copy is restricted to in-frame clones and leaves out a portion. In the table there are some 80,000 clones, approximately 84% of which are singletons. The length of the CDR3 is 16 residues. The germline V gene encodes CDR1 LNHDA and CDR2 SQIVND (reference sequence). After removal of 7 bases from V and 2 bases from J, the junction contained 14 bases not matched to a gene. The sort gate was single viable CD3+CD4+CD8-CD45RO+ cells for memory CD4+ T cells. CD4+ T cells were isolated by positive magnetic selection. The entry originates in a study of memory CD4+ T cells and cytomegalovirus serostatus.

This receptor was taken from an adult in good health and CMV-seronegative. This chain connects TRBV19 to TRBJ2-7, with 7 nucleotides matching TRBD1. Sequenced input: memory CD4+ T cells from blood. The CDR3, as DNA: TGTGCCAGTACCTGTCCCCGGGACAGAGGGGCCTACGAGCAGTACTTC. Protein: CASTCPRDRGAYEQYF. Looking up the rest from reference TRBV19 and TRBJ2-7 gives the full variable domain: DGGITQSPKYLFRKEGQNVTLSCEQNLNHDAMYWYRQDPGQGLRLIYYSQIVNDFQKGDIAEGYSVSREKKESFPLTVTSAQKNPTAFYLCASTCPRDRGAYEQYFGPGTRLTVT.